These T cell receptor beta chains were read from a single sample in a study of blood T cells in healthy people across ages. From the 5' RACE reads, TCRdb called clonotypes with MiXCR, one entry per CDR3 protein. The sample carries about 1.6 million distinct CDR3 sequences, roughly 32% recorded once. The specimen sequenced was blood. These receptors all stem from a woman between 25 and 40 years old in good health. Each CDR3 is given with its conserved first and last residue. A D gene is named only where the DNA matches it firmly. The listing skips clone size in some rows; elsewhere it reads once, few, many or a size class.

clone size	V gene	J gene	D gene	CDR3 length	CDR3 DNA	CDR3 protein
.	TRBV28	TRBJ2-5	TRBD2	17	TGTGCCAGCAGCCAACACCCTAGCGGGAGCTTCCAAGAGACCCAGTACTTC	CASSQHPSGSFQETQYF
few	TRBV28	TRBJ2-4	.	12	TGTGCCAGCAGTTTAAGGGTCATGGAGCAGTACTTC	CASSLRVMEQYF
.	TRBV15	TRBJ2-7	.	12	TGTGCCACCAGCAGACTGGGGCTCGGGCAGTACTTC	CATSRLGLGQYF
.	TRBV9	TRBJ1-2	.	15	TGTGCCAGCAGCGGTTCAGGGTTGACTAACTATGGCTACACCTTC	CASSGSGLTNYGYTF
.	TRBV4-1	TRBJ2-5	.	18	TGCGCCAGCAGCCAAGGGCTTCCAGGGCTTTTGGTCCAAGAGACCCAGTACTTC	CASSQGLPGLLVQETQYF
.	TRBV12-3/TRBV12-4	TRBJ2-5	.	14	TGTGCCAGCACTCTAGGGCCTGACCCTAGGGAGCAGTACTTC	CASTLGPDPREQYF
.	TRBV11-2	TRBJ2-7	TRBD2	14	TGTGCCAGCATCGGACTAGCGGAGACCTACGAGCAGTACTTC	CASIGLAETYEQYF
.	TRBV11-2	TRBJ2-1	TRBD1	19	TGTGCCAGCAGCTTACGGGACAGGGGGCGAATATTCCCCTACAATGAGCAGTTCTTC	CASSLRDRGRIFPYNEQFF
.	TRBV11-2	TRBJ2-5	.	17	TGTGCCAGCAGCTTAGACTGGAGTACCCGGAGACAAGAGACCCAGTACTTC	CASSLDWSTRRQETQYF
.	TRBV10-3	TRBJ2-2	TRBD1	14	TGTGCCATCAGGGACAGGGAGGACACCGGGGAGCTGTTTTTT	CAIRDREDTGELFF
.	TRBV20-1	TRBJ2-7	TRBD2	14	TGCAGTGCCGATAGCGGGAGAATGGTTTACGAGCAGTACTTC	CSADSGRMVYEQYF
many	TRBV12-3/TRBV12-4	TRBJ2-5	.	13	TGTGCCAGCAGTTTGATCCTGGAAGAGACCCAGTACTTC	CASSLILEETQYF
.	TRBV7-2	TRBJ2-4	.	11	TGTGCCAGCAGCCCAGACCCGGAGCAGTACTTC	CASSPDPEQYF
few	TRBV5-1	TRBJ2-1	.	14	TGCGCCAGCAGCCCTGGCACCTGGGATGGTGAGCAGTTCTTC	CASSPGTWDGEQFF
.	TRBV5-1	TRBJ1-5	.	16	TGCGCCAGCAGCTTGGAGTGTCGGGTAAGCAATCAGCCCCAGCATTTT	CASSLECRVSNQPQHF
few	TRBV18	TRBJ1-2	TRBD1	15	TGTGCCAGCTCACCAGCCGGGACAGTCAACTATGGCTACACCTTC	CASSPAGTVNYGYTF
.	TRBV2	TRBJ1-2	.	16	TGTGCCAGCAGTCCCGCTCCAGAAGCAGGGGTAGGAGGCTACACCTTC	CASSPAPEAGVGGYTF
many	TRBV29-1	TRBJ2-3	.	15	TGCAGCGTTGAAGGCCCCCCCGCAGAAGGAGATACGCAGTATTTT	CSVEGPPAEGDTQYF
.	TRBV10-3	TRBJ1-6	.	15	TGTGCCATCAGTGACCAACAGGGTGCGCAATCACCCCTCCACTTT	CAISDQQGAQSPLHF
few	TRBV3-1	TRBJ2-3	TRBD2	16	TGTGCCAGCAGCCAAGGTAGCGGGGGGAGCACAGATACGCAGTATTTT	CASSQGSGGSTDTQYF
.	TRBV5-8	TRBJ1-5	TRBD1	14	TGTGCCAGCAGCTTACAGGGGAGGTATCAGCCCCAGCATTTT	CASSLQGRYQPQHF
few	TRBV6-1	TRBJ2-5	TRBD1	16	TGTGCCAGCAGTGAGCCCAGGACAGGCCAGCCACAGACCCAGTACTTC	CASSEPRTGQPQTQYF
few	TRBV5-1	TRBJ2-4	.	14	TGCGCCAGCAGCTCGCGGCCCCAGACAGACATTCAGTACTTC	CASSSRPQTDIQYF
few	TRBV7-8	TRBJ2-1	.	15	TGTGCCAGCAGCTACTTAGCGGCCCCAGACAATGAGCAGTTCTTC	CASSYLAAPDNEQFF
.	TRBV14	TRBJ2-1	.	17	TGTGCCAGCAGCCAAGGGAGGCTAGCGAGCTCCTACAATGAGCAGTTCTTC	CASSQGRLASSYNEQFF
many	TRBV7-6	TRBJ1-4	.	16	TGTGCCAGCAGCTTAAGGCAGGGAGGGACTAATGAAAAACTGTTTTTT	CASSLRQGGTNEKLFF
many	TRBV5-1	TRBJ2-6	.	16	TGCGCCAGCAGCTTGGAAACTCTCTCTGGGGCCAACGTCCTGACTTTC	CASSLETLSGANVLTF
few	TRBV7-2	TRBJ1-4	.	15	TGTGCCAGCAGCTTACTCGGAGCAACTAATGAAAAACTGTTTTTT	CASSLLGATNEKLFF
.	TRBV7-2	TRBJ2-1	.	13	TGTGCCAGCCTCCACTCAAGCTCCTACGAGCAGTTCTTC	CASLHSSSYEQFF
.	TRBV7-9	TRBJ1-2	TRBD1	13	TGTGCCAGCAGCTTAGGCGACAGGGCAGGCTACACCTTC	CASSLGDRAGYTF
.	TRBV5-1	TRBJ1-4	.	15	TGCGCCAGCAGCTCGGAAGCGCAGGGAGGAGAAAAACTGTTTTTT	CASSSEAQGGEKLFF
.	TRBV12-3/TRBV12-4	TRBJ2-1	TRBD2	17	TGTGCCAGCAGTCTCACTAGCCCGGGAGAGGGACTAAATGAGCAGTTCTTC	CASSLTSPGEGLNEQFF
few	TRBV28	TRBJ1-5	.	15	TGTGCCAGCAGCCGGCAGAAGGTGGGCAATCAGCCCCAGCATTTT	CASSRQKVGNQPQHF
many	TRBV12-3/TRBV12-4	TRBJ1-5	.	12	TGTGCCAGCAGCCTTTTAGATCAGCCCCAGCATTTT	CASSLLDQPQHF
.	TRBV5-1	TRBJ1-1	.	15	TGCGCCAGCAGCTTGATTGGGCAGGGATCGCCTGAAGCTTTCTTT	CASSLIGQGSPEAFF
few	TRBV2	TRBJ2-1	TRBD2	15	TGTGCCAGCCAACGGACTAGCGGGGGGAATAATGAGCAGTTCTTC	CASQRTSGGNNEQFF
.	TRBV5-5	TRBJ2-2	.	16	TGTGCCAGCAGCCCCGGCCGCGTCGCGAACACCGGGGAGCTGTTTTTT	CASSPGRVANTGELFF
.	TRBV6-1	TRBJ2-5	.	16	TGTGCCAGCAGTGAAGCGGGGAACAGGGCCCCCGGGACCCAGTACTTC	CASSEAGNRAPGTQYF
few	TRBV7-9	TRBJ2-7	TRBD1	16	TGTGCCAGCAGCTTAGACCCGGGACAGGGGGGATACGAGCAGTACTTC	CASSLDPGQGGYEQYF
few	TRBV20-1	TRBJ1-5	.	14	TGCAGTGCTAGAGGGAAACAGGGAGGGGGGCCCCAGCATTTT	CSARGKQGGGPQHF
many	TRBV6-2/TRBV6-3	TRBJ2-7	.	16	TGTGCCAGCAGTTACCGTAGGAGTCCAGTCTCCTACGAGCAGTACTTC	CASSYRRSPVSYEQYF
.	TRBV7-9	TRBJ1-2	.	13	TGTGCCAGCAGCTTACCCCGTGTAGGAGGCTACACCTTC	CASSLPRVGGYTF
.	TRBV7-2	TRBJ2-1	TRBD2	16	TGTGCCAGCAGCTCCCCCTGGGCGGGAGGGGACAATGAGCAGTTCTTC	CASSSPWAGGDNEQFF
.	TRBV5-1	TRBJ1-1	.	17	TGCGCCAGCAGCTTGGCCTCCCCGGGGTCGGGGAACACTGAAGCTTTCTTT	CASSLASPGSGNTEAFF
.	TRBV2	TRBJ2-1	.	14	TGTGCCAGCCTTCCGACCAGCTCCTACAATGAGCAGTTCTTC	CASLPTSSYNEQFF
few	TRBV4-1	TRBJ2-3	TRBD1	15	TGCGCCAGCAGCCAAGGACAGGGGATCCCAGATACGCAGTATTTT	CASSQGQGIPDTQYF
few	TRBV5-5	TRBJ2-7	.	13	TGTGCCAGCAGCTTGATTAGTCCTACCGAGCAGTACTTC	CASSLISPTEQYF
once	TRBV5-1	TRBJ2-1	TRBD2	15	TGCGCCAGCAGCGAAGGACTAGCGACCTACAATGAGCAGTTCTTC	CASSEGLATYNEQFF
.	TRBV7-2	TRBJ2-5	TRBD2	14	TGTGCCAGCAGATCAACTAGCGGGCAAGAGACCCAGTACTTC	CASRSTSGQETQYF
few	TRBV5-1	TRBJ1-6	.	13	TGCGCCAGCAGCTTCCAGTATAATTCGCCCCTCCACTTT	CASSFQYNSPLHF
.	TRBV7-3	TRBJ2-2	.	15	TGTGCCAGCGGACCCCTGGGATCCACAACCGGGGAGCTGTTTTTT	CASGPLGSTTGELFF
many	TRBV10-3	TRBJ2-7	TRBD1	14	TGTGCCATCAGTCGGGACAGGGACGCCTCCGAGCAGTACTTC	CAISRDRDASEQYF
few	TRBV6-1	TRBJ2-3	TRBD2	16	TGTGCCAGCAGTGAAACAAGCGGGGGGGCGGCAGATACGCAGTATTTT	CASSETSGGAADTQYF
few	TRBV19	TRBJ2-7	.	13	TGTGCCAGTAGCTGGGACCATACCTACGAGCAGTACTTC	CASSWDHTYEQYF
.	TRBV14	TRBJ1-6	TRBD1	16	TGTGCCAGCAGCCAAAGAACGGGACAGAGAAATTCACCCCTCCACTTT	CASSQRTGQRNSPLHF
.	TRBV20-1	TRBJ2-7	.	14	TGCAGTGCTAGAGCTGCCGGGAGTCTCGACGAGCAGTACTTC	CSARAAGSLDEQYF
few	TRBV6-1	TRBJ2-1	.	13	TGTGCCAGCAGTTTCGACGGCTCATATGAGCAGTTCTTC	CASSFDGSYEQFF